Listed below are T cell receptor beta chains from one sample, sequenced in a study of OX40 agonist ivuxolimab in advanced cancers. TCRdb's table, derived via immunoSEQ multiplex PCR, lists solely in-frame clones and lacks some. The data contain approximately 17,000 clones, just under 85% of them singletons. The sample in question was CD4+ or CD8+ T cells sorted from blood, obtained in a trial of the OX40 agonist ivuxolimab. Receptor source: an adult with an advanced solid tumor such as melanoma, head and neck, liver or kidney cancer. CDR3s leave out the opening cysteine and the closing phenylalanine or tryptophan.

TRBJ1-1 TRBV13 ASSSPPHTEGAF
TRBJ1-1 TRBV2 ASSEVAGRTEAF
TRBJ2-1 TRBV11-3 ASSLGGPYSYNEQF
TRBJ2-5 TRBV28 ASSFSRGAIFETQY
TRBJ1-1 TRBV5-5 ASSLGGGLNTEAF
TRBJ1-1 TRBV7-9 ASSSQSMSETEAF
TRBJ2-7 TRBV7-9 ASAGYEQY
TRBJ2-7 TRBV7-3 ASSLGRGYEQY
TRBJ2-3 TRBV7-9 ASSSHDFGTDTQY
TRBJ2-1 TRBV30 AWKAAGGYNEQF
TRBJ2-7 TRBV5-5 ASSFQGSSSYEQY
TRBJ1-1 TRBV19 ASSILDTEAF
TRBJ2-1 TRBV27 ASSPTSGSSYNEQF
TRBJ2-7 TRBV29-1 SVERETGEQY
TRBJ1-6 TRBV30 AWKDLGERSSYNSPLH
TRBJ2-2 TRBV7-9 ASSLGPSNSGELF
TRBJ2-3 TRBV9 ASRGGPDTQY
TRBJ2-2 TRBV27 ASSLSGSGSIGELF
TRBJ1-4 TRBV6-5 ASSYSRTEGEKLF
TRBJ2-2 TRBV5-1 ASSFGTGANTGELF
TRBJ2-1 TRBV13 ASSSGTGRNFNEQF
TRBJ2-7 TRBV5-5 ASSEDIPSFYEQY
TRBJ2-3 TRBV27 ASSYQGSGTTDTQY
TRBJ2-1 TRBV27 ASSLSGTGRNEQF
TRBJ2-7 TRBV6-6 ASSRLAGGGEQY
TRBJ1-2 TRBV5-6 ASSLDRYNYGYT
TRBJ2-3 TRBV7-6 ASSLGPGGTTDTQY
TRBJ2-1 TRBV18 ASSPDHNEQF
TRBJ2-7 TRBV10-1 ASSESEGPSYEQY